Listed below are T cell receptor beta chains from one sample, sequenced in a study of Ad26.COV2.S vaccination and SARS-CoV-2 variants. TCRdb keeps only in-frame clones here, not all; method: immunoSEQ multiplex PCR. Here the sample spans 300,000 to 350,000 clones, roughly 90% being singletons. Source: peripheral blood, taken in a trial of Ad26.COV2.S vaccine versus placebo. The receptors originated from a person aged 18 to 65 who received the Ad26.COV2.S COVID-19 vaccine or a placebo. The CDR3 runs from the conserved cysteine through the conserved F or W. A D gene is named only where the DNA matches it firmly.

D	V	J	CDR3
-	TRBV14	TRBJ2-1	CASSQDGTFYNEQFF
TRBD2	TRBV14	TRBJ2-7	CASSRTSGGYEQYF
-	TRBV5-1	TRBJ1-5	CASSVEGIQPQHF
-	TRBV7-9	TRBJ2-3	CASSLGLSPTDTQYF
TRBD2	TRBV5-1	TRBJ2-3	CASSLNGGGNTDTQYF
-	TRBV5-1	TRBJ1-1	CASSLTQGGF
-	TRBV10-1	TRBJ2-7	CASRRGRGVGSYEQYF
-	TRBV6-2/TRBV6-3	TRBJ2-1	CASSYPRDSLNWEQFF
-	TRBV19	TRBJ2-3	CASSPAGTDVRGPDTQYF
-	TRBV6-2/TRBV6-3	TRBJ2-1	CASSYLGAYNEQFF
-	TRBV9	TRBJ2-7	CASSSPRGAAAYEQYF
TRBD2	TRBV7-2	TRBJ2-3	CASSYGLAGGDTQYF
-	TRBV7-9	TRBJ2-6	CASSSPGANVLTF
-	TRBV9	TRBJ2-2	CASSVEYRTGELFF
TRBD1	TRBV7-2	TRBJ1-1	CASSIRGVNTEAFF
TRBD1	TRBV7-2	TRBJ1-6	CASSLVGTGGSSYNSPLHF
TRBD1	TRBV10-3	TRBJ1-1	CATTGTGPMSEAFF
-	TRBV21-1	TRBJ2-2	CASSKAERAGRPSNTGELFF
-	TRBV5-4	TRBJ2-5	CATRPGVQETQYF
-	TRBV10-1	TRBJ2-2	CASSASRNTGELFF
-	TRBV9	TRBJ2-2	CASSVGAGSNTGELFF
-	TRBV7-3	TRBJ2-3	CASSSISTDTQYF
-	TRBV7-2	TRBJ1-1	CASSSQNTEAFF
-	TRBV28	TRBJ1-5	CASSSIYRPNQPQHF
-	TRBV21-1	TRBJ2-3	CASSRLMGTQLILDTQYF
-	TRBV28	TRBJ1-4	CASSLYGYEKLFF
-	TRBV7-2	TRBJ1-5	CASSLVGGGNQPQHF
TRBD2	TRBV19	TRBJ2-1	CASSIGAGANNEQFF
-	TRBV4-3	TRBJ2-3	CASSQDSSYTQYF
-	TRBV5-1	TRBJ2-5	CASSGMNPPRETQYF
TRBD1	TRBV28	TRBJ1-2	CASSPGQGGGYTF
TRBD1	TRBV19	TRBJ1-2	CASSIPPGQIYGYTF
-	TRBV30	TRBJ2-7	CAWTTRSYEQYF
-	TRBV6-4	TRBJ2-2	CASSEEWVANTGELFF
-	TRBV6-2/TRBV6-3	TRBJ1-4	CASSYGGREKLFF
-	TRBV6-1	TRBJ1-2	CASSEHDRTLLGYTF
-	TRBV5-1	TRBJ1-3	CASSSTGSSGNTIYF
-	TRBV10-3	TRBJ1-5	CAISEGTDSSNQPQHF
TRBD2	TRBV18	TRBJ2-1	CASSTWTSGRDEQFF
-	TRBV5-1	TRBJ1-2	CASSLGVTDYGYTF
-	TRBV7-9	TRBJ1-1	CASSLVARVTEAFF
TRBD1	TRBV6-2/TRBV6-3	TRBJ1-5	CASSYEVGTGDQPQHF